This T cell receptor beta chain was recorded in a study of T cells after yellow fever vaccination. Study-level findings and limits: Post-booster samples contained most primary-vaccination clones (approximately 95% CD4, 88% CD8). In FACS-sorted repertoires, abundant clonotypes from the bulk population could appear as contaminants.

TCRdb independently ran MiXCR on the 5' RACE reads; one entry per CDR3 protein. The table lists approximately 350,000 distinct CDR3 sequences, roughly 11% of them singletons. Notes on this clonotype: What it binds is not known.

V lost 6 bases to trimming and J lost 2 bases, with 7 bases between them. The CDR3 contains 12 residues. Germline V gene data show CDR1 as MRHNA and CDR2 as SNTAGT. The origin of this receptor is a man aged 18-30 years who received the YFV17D yellow fever vaccine. The V and J genes are TRBV6-4 and TRBJ1-2, with D maybe TRBD1 (6 bases). This material consisted of PBMCs, taken on the day of the first yellow fever vaccination. The CDR3 is CASRDRNYGYTF. The CDR3 region has the DNA TGTGCCAGCAGGGACAGAAACTATGGCTACACCTTC.